This record looks at one T cell receptor (beta chain) sequence and its context. The sample belongs to a study of blood T cell repertoires in COVID-19. Across the whole study: In each case, the material was cDNA or gDNA derived from T cells, B-cell-depleted T cells, or PBMCs.

Measured with immunoSEQ multiplex PCR; TCRdb has only the in-frame clones, and not every one. Counted here are about 480,000 clones, roughly 89% occurring once; the ten biggest clones make up roughly 1%. It was during active infection that Seattle patients were enrolled and then longitudinally followed. The V end was cut by 4 bases, the J end by 4 bases, with 13 bases between. The CDR3 has 14 amino acids. Germline V lookup: CDR1 LGHDT, CDR2 YNNKEL (reference sequence). Sequencing was performed on peripheral blood. The chain carries TRBV3-1 (or the pseudogene TRBV3-2) and TRBJ2-5, with D possibly being TRBD1 (6 bases). The receptor comes from a young man with COVID-19, enrolled during active disease. As DNA, the CDR3 is TGTGCCAGCAGCCCCCCAGGGGTAGGAGAGACCCAGTACTTC. This codes for CASSPPGVGETQYF.